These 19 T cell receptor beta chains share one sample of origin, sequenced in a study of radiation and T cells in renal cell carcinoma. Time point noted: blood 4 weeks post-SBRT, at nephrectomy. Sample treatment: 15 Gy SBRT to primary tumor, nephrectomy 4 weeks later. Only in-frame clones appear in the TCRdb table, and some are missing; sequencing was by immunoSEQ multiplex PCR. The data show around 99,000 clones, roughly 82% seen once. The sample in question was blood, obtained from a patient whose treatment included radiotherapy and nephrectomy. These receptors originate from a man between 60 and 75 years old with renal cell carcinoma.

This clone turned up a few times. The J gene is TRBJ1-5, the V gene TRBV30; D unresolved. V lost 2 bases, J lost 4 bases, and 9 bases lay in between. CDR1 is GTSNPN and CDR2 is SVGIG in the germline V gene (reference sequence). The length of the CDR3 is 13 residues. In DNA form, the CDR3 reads TGTGCCTGGAGTCTCGGGGTTAATCAGCCCCAGCATTTT. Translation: CAWSLGVNQPQHF.

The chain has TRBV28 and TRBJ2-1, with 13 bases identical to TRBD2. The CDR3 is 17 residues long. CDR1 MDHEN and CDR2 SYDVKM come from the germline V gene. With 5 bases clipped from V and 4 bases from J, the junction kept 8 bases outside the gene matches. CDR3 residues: CASSPRTSGRLYNEQFF. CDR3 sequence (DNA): TGTGCCAGCAGTCCCCGGACTAGCGGGAGACTTTACAATGAGCAGTTCTTC.

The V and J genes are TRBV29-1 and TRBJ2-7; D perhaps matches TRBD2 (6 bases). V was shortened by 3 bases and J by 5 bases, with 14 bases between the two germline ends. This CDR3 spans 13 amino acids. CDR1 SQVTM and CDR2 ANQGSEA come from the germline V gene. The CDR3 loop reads CSVDRGANDEQYF. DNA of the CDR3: TGCAGCGTTGATCGCGGGGCGAACGACGAGCAGTACTTC.

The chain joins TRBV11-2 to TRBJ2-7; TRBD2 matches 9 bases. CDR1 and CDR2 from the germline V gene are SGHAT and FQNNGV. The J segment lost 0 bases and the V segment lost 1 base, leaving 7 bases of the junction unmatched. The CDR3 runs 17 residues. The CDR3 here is CASSLGRGGRSSYEQYF. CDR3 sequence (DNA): TGTGCCAGCAGCTTAGGGCGGGGGGGAAGGAGCTCCTACGAGCAGTACTTC.

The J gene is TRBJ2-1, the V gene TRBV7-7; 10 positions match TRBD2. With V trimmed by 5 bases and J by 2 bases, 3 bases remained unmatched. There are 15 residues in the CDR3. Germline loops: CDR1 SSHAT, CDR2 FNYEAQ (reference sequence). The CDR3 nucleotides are TGTGCCAGCAGCCCCGGACTAGCGGCCTACAATGAGCAGTTCTTC. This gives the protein CASSPGLAAYNEQFF.

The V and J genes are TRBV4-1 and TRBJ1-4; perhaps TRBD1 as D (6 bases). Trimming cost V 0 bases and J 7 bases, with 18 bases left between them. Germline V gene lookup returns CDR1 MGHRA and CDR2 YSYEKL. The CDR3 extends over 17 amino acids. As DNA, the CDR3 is TGCGCCAGCAGCCAAGAGGGAAGGGCAGGGGTGGGTGAAAAACTGTTTTTT. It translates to CASSQEGRAGVGEKLFF.

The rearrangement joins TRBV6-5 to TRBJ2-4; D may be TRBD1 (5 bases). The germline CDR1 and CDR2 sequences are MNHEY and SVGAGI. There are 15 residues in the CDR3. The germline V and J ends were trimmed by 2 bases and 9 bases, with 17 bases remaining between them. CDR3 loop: CASSYKGKGWFIQYF. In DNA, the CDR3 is TGTGCCAGCAGTTACAAGGGGAAAGGATGGTTCATTCAGTACTTC.

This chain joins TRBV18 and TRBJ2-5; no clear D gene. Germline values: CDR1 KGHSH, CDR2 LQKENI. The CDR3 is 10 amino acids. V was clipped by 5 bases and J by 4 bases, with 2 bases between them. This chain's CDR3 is CASSGETQYF. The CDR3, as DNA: TGTGCCAGCTCAGGAGAGACCCAGTACTTC. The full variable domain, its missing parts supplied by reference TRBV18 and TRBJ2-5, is NAGVMQNPRHLVRRRGQEARLRCSPMKGHSHVYWYRQLPEEGLKFMVYLQKENIIDESGMPKERFSAEFPKEGPSILRIQQVVRGDSAAYFCASSGETQYFGPGTRLLVL.

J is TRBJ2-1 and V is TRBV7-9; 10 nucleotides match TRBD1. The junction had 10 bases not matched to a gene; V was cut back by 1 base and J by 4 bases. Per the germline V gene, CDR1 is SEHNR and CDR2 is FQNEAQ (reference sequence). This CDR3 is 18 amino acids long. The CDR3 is CASSLGVIGQGVYNEQFF. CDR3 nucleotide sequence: TGTGCCAGCAGCTTAGGTGTAATCGGACAGGGGGTTTACAATGAGCAGTTCTTC.

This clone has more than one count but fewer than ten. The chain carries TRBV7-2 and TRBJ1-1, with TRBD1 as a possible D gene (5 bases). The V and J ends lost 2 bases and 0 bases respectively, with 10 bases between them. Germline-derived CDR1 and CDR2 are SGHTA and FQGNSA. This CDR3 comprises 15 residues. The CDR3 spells CASSLTRGMNTEAFF. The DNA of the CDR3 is TGTGCCAGCAGCTTAACTCGGGGGATGAACACTGAAGCTTTCTTT.

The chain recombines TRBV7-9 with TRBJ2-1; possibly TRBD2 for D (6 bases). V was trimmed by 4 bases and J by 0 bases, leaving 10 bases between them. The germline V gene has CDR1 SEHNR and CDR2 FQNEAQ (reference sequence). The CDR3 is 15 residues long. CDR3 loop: CASSSEGNSYNEQFF. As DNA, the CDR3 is TGTGCCAGCAGCTCGGAGGGCAACTCCTACAATGAGCAGTTCTTC.

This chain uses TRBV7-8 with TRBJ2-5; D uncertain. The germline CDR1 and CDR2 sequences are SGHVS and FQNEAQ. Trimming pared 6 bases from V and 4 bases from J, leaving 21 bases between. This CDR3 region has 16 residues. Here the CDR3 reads CASRVHPTISGETQYF. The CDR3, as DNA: TGTGCCAGCAGAGTCCACCCGACCATTTCGGGAGAGACCCAGTACTTC.

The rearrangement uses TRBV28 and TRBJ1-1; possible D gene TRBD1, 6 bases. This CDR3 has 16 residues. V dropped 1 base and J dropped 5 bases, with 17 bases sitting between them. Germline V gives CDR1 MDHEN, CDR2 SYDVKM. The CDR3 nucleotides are TGTGCCAGCAGTTTATCTCATGGGTCAGGGGTTACTGAAGCTTTCTTT. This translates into CASSLSHGSGVTEAFF. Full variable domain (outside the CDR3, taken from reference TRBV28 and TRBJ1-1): DVKVTQSSRYLVKRTGEKVFLECVQDMDHENMFWYRQDPGLGLRLIYFSYDVKMKEKGDIPEGYSVSREKKERFSLILESASTNQTSMYLCASSLSHGSGVTEAFFGQGTRLTVV.

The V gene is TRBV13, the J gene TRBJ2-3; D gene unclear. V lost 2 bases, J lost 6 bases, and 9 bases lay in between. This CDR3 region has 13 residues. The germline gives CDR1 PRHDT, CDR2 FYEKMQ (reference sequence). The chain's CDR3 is CASSLSVGDTQYF. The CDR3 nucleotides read TGTGCCAGCAGCTTAAGCGTTGGGGATACGCAGTATTTT.

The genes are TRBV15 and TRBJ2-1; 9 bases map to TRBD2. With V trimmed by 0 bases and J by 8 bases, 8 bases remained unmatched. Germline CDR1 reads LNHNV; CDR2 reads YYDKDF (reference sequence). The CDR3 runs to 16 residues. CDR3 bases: TGTGCCACCAGCAGAGATCCCCTAGCGGGACAACATGAGCAGTTCTTC. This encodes CATSRDPLAGQHEQFF. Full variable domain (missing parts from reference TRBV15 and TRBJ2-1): DAMVIQNPRYQVTQFGKPVTLSCSQTLNHNVMYWYQQKSSQAPKLLFHYYDKDFNNEADTPDNFQSRRPNTSFCFLDIRSPGLGDTAMYLCATSRDPLAGQHEQFFGPGTRLTVL.

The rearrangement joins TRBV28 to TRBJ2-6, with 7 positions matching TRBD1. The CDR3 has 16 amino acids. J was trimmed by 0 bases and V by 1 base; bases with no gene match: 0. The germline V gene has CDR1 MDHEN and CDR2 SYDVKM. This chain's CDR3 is CASSLYRGSGANVLTF. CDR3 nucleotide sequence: TGTGCCAGCAGTTTATACAGGGGCTCTGGGGCCAACGTCCTGACTTTC.

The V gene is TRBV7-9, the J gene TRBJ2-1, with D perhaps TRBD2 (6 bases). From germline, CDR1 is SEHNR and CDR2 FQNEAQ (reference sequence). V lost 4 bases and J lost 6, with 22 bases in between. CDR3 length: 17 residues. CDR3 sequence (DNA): TGTGCCAGCAGCTCAGGAGTATTTGGGGAGGTATCCAATGAGCAGTTCTTC. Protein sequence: CASSSGVFGEVSNEQFF.

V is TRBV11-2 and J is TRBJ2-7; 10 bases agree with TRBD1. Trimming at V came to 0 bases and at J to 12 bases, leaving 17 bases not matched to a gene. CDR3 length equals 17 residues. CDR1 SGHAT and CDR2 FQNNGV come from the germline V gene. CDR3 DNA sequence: TGTGCCAGCAGCTTAGATCGAAGGGGACAGGGGACTCCCATGCGGTACTTC. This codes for CASSLDRRGQGTPMRYF.

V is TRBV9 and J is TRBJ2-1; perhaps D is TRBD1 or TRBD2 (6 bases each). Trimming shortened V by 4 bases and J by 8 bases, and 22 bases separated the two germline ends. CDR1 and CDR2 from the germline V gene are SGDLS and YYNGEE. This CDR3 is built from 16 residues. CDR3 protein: CASSLTGTVGGYEQFF. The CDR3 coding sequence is TGTGCCAGCAGCCTTACAGGGACGGTAGGGGGGTATGAGCAGTTCTTC.